The 22 T cell receptor beta chains below were found in one sample sequenced in a study of OX40 agonist ivuxolimab in advanced cancers. Measured with immunoSEQ multiplex PCR; TCRdb has only the in-frame clones, and not every one. The sample has 30,000 to 40,000 clones, over 80% seen once. The sequences come from CD4+ or CD8+ T cells sorted from blood, collected in a trial of the OX40 agonist ivuxolimab. These receptors originate from an adult with an advanced solid tumor such as melanoma, head and neck, liver or kidney cancer.

V is TRBV4-1 and J is TRBJ1-5, with TRBD1 matching 8 bases. The CDR3 sequence is 17 residues long. Germline CDR1 is MGHRA and CDR2 is YSYEKL. V shed 2 bases and J 3 bases; nucleotides not matched to a gene: 9. CDR3: CASSQPTGDYPNQPQHF. CDR3 nucleotides: TGCGCCAGCAGCCAACCGACAGGGGATTACCCCAATCAGCCCCAGCATTTT.

The genes are TRBV5-1 and TRBJ2-3, with 9 bases aligning to TRBD1. V lost 0 bases, J lost 4 bases, and 9 bases stayed unmatched. The CDR3 runs to 17 residues. The germline V gene encodes CDR1 SGHRS and CDR2 YFSETQ. CDR3 nucleotide sequence: TGCGCCAGCAGCTTGGTGGGGTCGGGACAGGGTTCAGATACGCAGTATTTT. It is translated as CASSLVGSGQGSDTQYF.

The chain employs TRBV25-1 and TRBJ2-3, with D possibly being TRBD1 or TRBD2 (5 bases each). V shed 3 bases and J shed 0 bases, with 19 bases lying between them. From germline, CDR1 is MGHDK and CDR2 SYGVNS. The CDR3 length is 18 residues. CDR3 bases: TGTGCCAGCAGTGACTACCGTGGGGGTGGCCCTAGCACAGATACGCAGTATTTT. It encodes CASSDYRGGGPSTDTQYF.

The V gene is TRBV6-5, the J gene TRBJ2-2; the match to TRBD1 covers 9 bases. V dropped 4 bases and J dropped 7; count of bases not matched to a gene: 10. The CDR3 sequence is 16 residues long. Germline CDR1 is MNHEY and CDR2 is SVGAGI. CDR3 nucleotides: TGTGCCAGCAGTTCCCGAGACAGGGGGTATATCGGGGAGCTGTTTTTT. It translates to CASSSRDRGYIGELFF.

The chain carries TRBV7-2 and TRBJ2-5; the D call may be TRBD1 or TRBD2 (6 bases each). In germline, CDR1 is SGHTA, CDR2 FQGNSA. Trimming shortened V by 7 bases and J by 7 bases, and 19 bases separated the two germline ends. The length of the CDR3 is 14 residues. The CDR3 coding sequence is TGTGCCAGCACCGGGGGCAGGGAGGTCGGGACCCAGTACTTC. Protein: CASTGGREVGTQYF.

This clone has just a few counts. V is TRBV19 and J is TRBJ1-1; no firm D call. V gave up 3 bases and J gave up 6 bases, with 8 bases separating them. The CDR3 runs to 12 residues. Per germline, CDR1 LNHDA and CDR2 SQIVND (reference sequence). The CDR3 here is CASSMLPPEAFF. In DNA, the CDR3 is TGTGCCAGTAGTATGCTGCCCCCTGAAGCTTTCTTT.

This chain links TRBV6-1 with TRBJ1-6; the match to TRBD1 covers 8 bases. Germline CDR1 and CDR2: MNHNS and SASEGT. V was clipped by 4 bases and J by 4 bases; unmatched bases: 0. This CDR3 is built from 14 residues. CDR3 protein: CASSGDRYNSPLHF. CDR3 in DNA: TGTGCCAGCAGTGGGGACAGGTATAATTCACCCCTCCACTTT.

CDR3 in amino acids: CASSRRLAGSSGANVLTF. In nucleotides, the CDR3 is TGTGCCAGCAGCCGACGACTAGCGGGGTCCTCTGGGGCCAACGTCCTGACTTTC. The rearrangement joins TRBV7-9 to TRBJ2-6; 11 bases match TRBD2. CDR3 length: 18 residues. The ends lost 5 bases at V and 0 bases at J; junction bases unmatched: 6. Germline values: CDR1 SEHNR, CDR2 FQNEAQ (reference sequence).

The chain employs TRBV6-1 and TRBJ1-4, with 10 nucleotides matching TRBD1. This CDR3 contains 14 residues. After removal of 8 bases from V and 7 bases from J, the junction contained 7 bases not matched to a gene. Germline CDR1 reads MNHNS; CDR2 reads SASEGT. CDR3: CASGRQGAFEKLFF. CDR3 DNA: TGTGCCAGCGGCAGACAGGGGGCGTTTGAAAAACTGTTTTTT.

This clone was seen once. The V call is TRBV19, the J call TRBJ2-2; D unclear. Trimming shortened V by 7 bases and J by 5 bases, and 17 bases separated the two germline ends. Per the germline V gene, CDR1 is LNHDA and CDR2 is SQIVND (reference sequence). The CDR3 has 15 amino acids. The CDR3 nucleotides read TGTGCCAGTATGAGGTCCCAAAGCCTAACCGGGGAGCTGTTTTTT. Protein sequence: CASMRSQSLTGELFF.

V is TRBV29-1 and J is TRBJ2-2; 8 nucleotides line up with TRBD1. V gave up 1 base and J gave up 4 bases; unmatched junction bases: 2. Germline CDR1 and CDR2: SQVTM and ANQGSEA. CDR3 length equals 14 residues. The CDR3 here is CSVEGTGFTGELFF. The CDR3 nucleotides are TGCAGCGTTGAAGGGACAGGGTTCACCGGGGAGCTGTTTTTT.

The chain joins TRBV7-9 to TRBJ1-3, with D possibly matching TRBD1 (6 bases). Trimming pared 3 bases from V and 4 bases from J, leaving 10 bases between. Germline CDR1 SEHNR, CDR2 FQNEAQ (reference sequence). The CDR3 length is 14 residues. The CDR3 sequence: CASSLDRSGNTIYF. DNA for the CDR3: TGTGCCAGCAGCTTGGACAGATCCGGAAACACCATATATTTT. Looking up the rest from reference TRBV7-9 and TRBJ1-3 gives the full variable domain: DTGVSQNPRHKITKRGQNVTFRCDPISEHNRLYWYRQTLGQGPEFLTYFQNEAQLEKSRLLSDRFSAERPKGSFSTLEIQRTEQGDSAMYLCASSLDRSGNTIYFGEGSWLTVV.

The chain carries TRBV27 and TRBJ1-6; 9 bases align to TRBD1. J gave up 8 bases and V 3 bases, and 5 bases lay outside the gene matches. CDR1 MNHEY and CDR2 SMNVEV come from the germline V gene (reference sequence). There are 15 residues in the CDR3. The CDR3 sequence is CASSLYRGHDSPLHF. Written as DNA, the CDR3 is TGTGCCAGCAGTTTGTACAGGGGGCATGATTCACCCCTCCACTTT.

This sequence joins TRBV2 and TRBJ1-5, with D unresolved. There are 12 residues in the CDR3. V lost 6 bases and J lost 4, with 7 bases in between. In germline, CDR1 is SNHLY, CDR2 FYNNEI. CDR3 sequence: CASSYQNQPQHF. The CDR3 region has the DNA TGTGCCAGCAGCTATCAAAATCAGCCCCAGCATTTT.

The CDR3: CATTDQGSGELFF. The CDR3 DNA sequence: TGCGCCACTACGGACCAGGGCTCCGGGGAGCTGTTTTTT. This chain connects TRBV5-1 to TRBJ2-2, with D maybe TRBD1 (5 bases). The CDR3 runs to 13 residues. Germline lookup yields CDR1 SGHRS and CDR2 YFSETQ. V was clipped by 9 bases and J by 6 bases, with 15 bases between them.

This chain joins TRBV9 and TRBJ2-3; 8 bases match TRBD1. The CDR3 covers 14 residues. Germline V gene sequence: CDR1 SGDLS, CDR2 YYNGEE. The J segment lost 3 bases and the V segment lost 3 bases, leaving 3 bases of the junction unmatched. The CDR3 DNA reads TGTGCCAGCAGCGAAAGGACAGGGACAGATACGCAGTATTTT. The encoded protein is CASSERTGTDTQYF.

This clone was seen more than once but under ten times. This chain links TRBV19 with TRBJ2-2, with D possibly matching TRBD2 (6 bases). V lost 4 bases, J lost 7 bases, and 10 bases lay in between. The CDR3 sequence is 13 residues long. From germline, CDR1 is LNHDA and CDR2 SQIVND (reference sequence). The DNA for the CDR3 is TGTGCCAGTAGTAAACTAGCCGGCGGGGAGCTGTTTTTT. Translating gives CASSKLAGGELFF.

This clone was seen once. The chain couples TRBV11-2 to TRBJ2-5, with no clear D. Deletions cut 1 base from V and 4 bases from J, with 7 bases between. The CDR3 extends over 13 amino acids. Germline V gives CDR1 SGHAT, CDR2 FQNNGV. The CDR3 DNA reads TGTGCCAGCAGCTTAGGTGATGCAGAGACCCAGTACTTC. Translated: CASSLGDAETQYF.

The chain has TRBV6-6 and TRBJ2-3; the D is unclear. Germline loops: CDR1 MNHNY, CDR2 SVGAGI (reference sequence). The CDR3 is made up of 14 amino acids. Trimming cost V 5 bases and J 6 bases, with 15 bases left between them. DNA for the CDR3: TGTGCCAGCAGTCCTACCGGAAGGGTCGATACGCAGTATTTT. Protein product: CASSPTGRVDTQYF.

This sequence joins TRBV2 and TRBJ1-6; 10 bases align to TRBD1. V shed 4 bases, J shed 11 bases, and the junction held 2 bases outside the gene matches. CDR1 is SNHLY, CDR2 FYNNEI, per germline. The CDR3 consists of 13 residues. This CDR3 is CASSVGQGAPLHF. The DNA for the CDR3 is TGTGCCAGCAGTGTTGGACAGGGGGCACCCCTCCACTTT.

This chain uses TRBV9 with TRBJ1-6; D call uncertain. Trimming left V 0 bases short and J 0 bases short, with 7 bases between. The CDR3 contains 16 residues. Germline V gives CDR1 SGDLS, CDR2 YYNGEE. CDR3 sequence (DNA): TGTGCCAGCAGCGTAGACTCCAACTCCTATAATTCACCCCTCCACTTT. This encodes CASSVDSNSYNSPLHF.

The V call is TRBV6-1, the J call TRBJ2-6, with D possibly TRBD1 on 5 matching bases. The germline V gene has CDR1 MNHNS and CDR2 SASEGT. The CDR3 is made up of 16 amino acids. The ends were cut back, 3 bases at V and 2 bases at J, with 11 bases in the middle. The CDR3 coding sequence is TGTGCCAGCAGTGAGCAGGGAACGACTGGGGCCAACGTCCTGACTTTC. Its protein product is CASSEQGTTGANVLTF.